This TCR beta chain was captured by sequencing in a study of blood T cell repertoires in COVID-19. Germline CDR1 reads ENHRY; CDR2 reads SYGVKD. The CDR3 extends over 13 amino acids. Germline trimming cut 6 bases from V and 6 bases from J; bases unmatched to any gene: 6. Original processing notes: Estimates of nucleated cell counts were drawn from the amplification of reference gene primers. Generated by immunoSEQ multiplex PCR, the TCRdb table keeps only in-frame clones and is missing some. That table supplies the V and J calls and clone size; D and trimming were determined from the DNA. The data show about 380,000 clones, about 89% seen once. Donors were grouped by their self-reported clinical history.

The sequenced sample was PBMCs or T cells enriched from blood (not recorded which). The rearrangement links TRBV10-3 to TRBJ2-3, with 7 positions matching TRBD1. This receptor was taken from a man aged 25 to 40 who had recovered from COVID-19. The CDR3 nucleotides are TGTGCCATCAGCAACAGGGGTTCGGATACGCAGTATTTT. This codes for CAISNRGSDTQYF.